This T cell receptor (beta chain) emerged from a study of cytomegalovirus exposure and HLA in healthy donors. Overall study: The Caucasian-associated ancestry cluster contained more than 75% of the roughly 390 genotyped donors.

V shed 3 bases, J shed 6 bases, and the junction held 10 bases outside the gene matches. Germline-derived CDR1 and CDR2 are SGDLS and YYNGEE. This CDR3 contains 15 residues. 60 Vbeta and 13 Jbeta primers were used in PCR. Clones were sequenced by immunoSEQ multiplex PCR, and TCRdb holds only the in-frame ones, with some missing. The sample lists about 130,000 clones; roughly 82% were seen once. Points from the study as a whole: Reportedly, HLA-A and HLA-B alleles of most subjects were accurately predicted from TCR beta. Most TCR sequences proved rare, with some public TCRs found in many donors.

About this clone: Its antigen remains unknown.

There were likely unrecorded immune exposures, though donors were nominally healthy when sampled. This rearrangement joins TRBV9 to TRBJ2-5, with 8 bases that match TRBD1. The sequence was obtained from a male donor in good health and CMV-seropositive. The material sequenced was PBMCs. Here the CDR3 reads CASSAGGQVDKTQYF. The CDR3 DNA follows: TGTGCCAGCAGCGCTGGGGGACAGGTGGATAAGACCCAGTACTTC.